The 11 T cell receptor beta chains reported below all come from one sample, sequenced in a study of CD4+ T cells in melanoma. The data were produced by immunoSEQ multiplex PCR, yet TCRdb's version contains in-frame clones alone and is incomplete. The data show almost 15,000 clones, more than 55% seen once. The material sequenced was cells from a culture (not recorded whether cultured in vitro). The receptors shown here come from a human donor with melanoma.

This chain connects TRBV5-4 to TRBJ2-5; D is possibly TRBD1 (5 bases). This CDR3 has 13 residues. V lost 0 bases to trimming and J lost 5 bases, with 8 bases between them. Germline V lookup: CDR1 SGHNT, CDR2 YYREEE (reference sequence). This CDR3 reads CASSLVSGETQYF. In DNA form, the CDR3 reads TGTGCCAGCAGCTTGGTGTCAGGGGAGACCCAGTACTTC. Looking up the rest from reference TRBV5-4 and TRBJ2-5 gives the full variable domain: ETGVTQSPTHLIKTRGQQVTLRCSSQSGHNTVSWYQQALGQGPQFIFQYYREEENGRGNFPPRFSGLQFPNYSSELNVNALELDDSALYLCASSLVSGETQYFGPGTRLLVL.

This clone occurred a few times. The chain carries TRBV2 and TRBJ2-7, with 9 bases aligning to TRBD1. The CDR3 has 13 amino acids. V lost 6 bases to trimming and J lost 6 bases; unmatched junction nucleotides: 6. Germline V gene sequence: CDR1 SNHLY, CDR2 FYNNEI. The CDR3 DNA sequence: TGTGCCAGCAGATGGGACAGGGTGTCCGAGCAGTACTTC. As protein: CASRWDRVSEQYF.

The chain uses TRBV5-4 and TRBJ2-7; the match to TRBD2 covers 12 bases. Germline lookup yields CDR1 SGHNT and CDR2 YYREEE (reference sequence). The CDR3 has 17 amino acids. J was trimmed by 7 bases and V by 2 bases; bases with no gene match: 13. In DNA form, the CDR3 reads TGTGCCAGCAGCTTAACTAGCGGGGGGCGAGGGCCTGGTGAGCAGTACTTC. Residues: CASSLTSGGRGPGEQYF.

The CDR3 loop reads CASSDGTPANEKLFF. The CDR3 DNA sequence: TGTGCCAGTAGTGACGGGACACCCGCTAATGAAAAACTGTTTTTT. This chain joins TRBV19 and TRBJ1-4, with D perhaps matching TRBD1 (6 bases). With 5 bases removed from V and 3 bases from J, the gap between germline ends came to 13 bases. CDR3 size: 15 residues. CDR1 is LNHDA and CDR2 is SQIVND in the germline V gene (reference sequence).

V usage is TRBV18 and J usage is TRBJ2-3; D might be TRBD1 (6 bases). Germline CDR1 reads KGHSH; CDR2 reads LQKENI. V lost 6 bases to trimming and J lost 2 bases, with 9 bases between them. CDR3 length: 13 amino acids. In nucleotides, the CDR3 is TGTGCCAGCTCGACAGGTTACACAGATACGCAGTATTTT. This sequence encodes CASSTGYTDTQYF.

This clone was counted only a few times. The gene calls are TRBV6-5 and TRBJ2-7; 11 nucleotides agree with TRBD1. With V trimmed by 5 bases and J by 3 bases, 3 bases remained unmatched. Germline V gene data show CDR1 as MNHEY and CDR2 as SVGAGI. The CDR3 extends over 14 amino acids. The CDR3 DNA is TGTGCCAGCAGTAAAGGGACAGGGGGCTACGAGCAGTACTTC. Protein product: CASSKGTGGYEQYF.

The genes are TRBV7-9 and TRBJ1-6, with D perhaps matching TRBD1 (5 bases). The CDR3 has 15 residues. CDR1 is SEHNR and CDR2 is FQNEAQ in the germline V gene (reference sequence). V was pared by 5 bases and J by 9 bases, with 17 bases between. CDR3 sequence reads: CASSLSGGGGSPLHF. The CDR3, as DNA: TGTGCCAGCAGCCTCAGCGGAGGCGGGGGTTCACCCCTCCACTTT.

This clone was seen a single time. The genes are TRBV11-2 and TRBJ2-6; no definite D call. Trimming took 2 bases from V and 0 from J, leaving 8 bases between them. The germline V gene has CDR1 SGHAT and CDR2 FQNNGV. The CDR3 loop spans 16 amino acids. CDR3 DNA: TGTGCCAGCAGCTTACGGGCCCCCTCTGGGGCCAACGTCCTGACTTTC. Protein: CASSLRAPSGANVLTF.

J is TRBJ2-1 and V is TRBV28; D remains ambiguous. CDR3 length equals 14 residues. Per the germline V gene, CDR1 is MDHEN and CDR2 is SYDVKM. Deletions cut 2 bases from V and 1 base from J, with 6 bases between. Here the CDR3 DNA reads TGTGCCAGCAGTTTACACGTGTCCTACAATGAGCAGTTCTTC. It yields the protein CASSLHVSYNEQFF.

CDR3 bases: TGTGCCAGCAGCCAATATAGGACGGGTACCAACACGCAGTATTTT. It yields the protein CASSQYRTGTNTQYF. V usage is TRBV14 and J usage is TRBJ2-3; D not certain. CDR3 length equals 15 residues. Germline lookup yields CDR1 SGHDN and CDR2 FVKESK. Trimming left V 2 bases short and J 9 bases short, with 18 bases between.

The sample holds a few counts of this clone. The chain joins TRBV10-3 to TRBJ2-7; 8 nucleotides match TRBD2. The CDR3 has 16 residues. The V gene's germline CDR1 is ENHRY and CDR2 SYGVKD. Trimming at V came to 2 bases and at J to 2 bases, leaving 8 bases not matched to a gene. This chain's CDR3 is CAISETGGPRTYEQYF. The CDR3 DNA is TGTGCCATCAGTGAGACGGGGGGGCCGAGAACCTACGAGCAGTACTTC.